This T cell receptor beta chain was retrieved from a study of shared clonotypes between healthy human individuals. Overall study: Each donor's CD8 memory used one plate, CD8 naive two, each CD4 subset three.

On this clone: The target antigen is unknown.

CD8 cells classed as naive were CD45RO-negative and positively selected for CCR7, excluding terminally differentiated effector memory CD45RA+ cells. Germline CDR1 reads PRHDT; CDR2 reads FYEKMQ (reference sequence). V shed 4 bases and J shed 4 bases, with 14 bases lying between them. The CDR3 contains 14 residues. Points from the study as a whole: Shared clonotypes: about 5% naive CD4, around 3.5% naive CD8, 2.3% memory CD4, around 0.4% memory CD8. Sorted-subset sequencing, rarefaction showed, was incomplete despite large depth.

Sequencing used immunoSEQ multiplex PCR; TCRdb keeps in-frame clones, though not all of them. The sample holds approximately 650,000 clones, 95% to 96% seen once. This rearrangement joins TRBV13 to TRBJ2-7; unclear D gene. Sequenced input: naive CD8+ T cells sorted from blood. This clonotype originated in a woman under 40 in good health. CDR3 coding DNA: TGTGCCAGCAGCTCCGTGGGCTCTCAGTACGAGCAGTACTTC. Residues: CASSSVGSQYEQYF.